The rows below give T cell receptor beta chains drawn from one sample of a study of cytomegalovirus exposure and HLA in healthy donors. TCRdb's table, derived via immunoSEQ multiplex PCR, lists solely in-frame clones and lacks some. The profile shows around 88,000 clones, around 74% of them singletons. The specimen sequenced was PBMCs. The origin of the receptors is a male donor in good health and CMV-seronegative. Both conserved end residues are part of each CDR3. Each record gives: J gene, clone size, D gene, V gene, CDR3 DNA, CDR3 protein. The D gene is left open where the match is weak. Expanded clones get a size class; other rows say once, few or many, or leave the size out.

>TRBJ1-1|-|TRBD1|TRBV28
TGTGCCAGCGGTTCAGGGGGCAGGGCTGAAGCTTTCTTT
CASGSGGRAEAFF
>TRBJ2-7|-|-|TRBV30
TGTGCCTGGGGCCCAGGGTACGAGCAGTACTTC
CAWGPGYEQYF
>TRBJ2-3|few|-|TRBV5-1
TGCGCCAGCAGCTTGGCCTCGGTGGGCACAGATACGCAGTATTTT
CASSLASVGTDTQYF
>TRBJ2-7|-|TRBD2|TRBV5-6
TGTGCCAGCAGCTTGGGGGGGGGACCCGCCCTGGAGCAGTACTTC
CASSLGGGPALEQYF
>TRBJ2-3|-|TRBD2|TRBV25-1
TGTGCCAGCAGTGCCGGCGGGGGGCGCAGACCGTCAGGCGATACGCAGTATTTT
CASSAGGGRRPSGDTQYF
>TRBJ1-5|-|-|TRBV5-5
TGTGCCAGCAGCTTGTTTTCAGGACTAAGCCACCAGCATTTT
CASSLFSGLSHQHF
>TRBJ2-5|few|TRBD1|TRBV9
TGTGCCAGCAGCGTAGGGACAGGGGGCGCATGGGAGACCCAGTACTTC
CASSVGTGGAWETQYF
>TRBJ2-2|once|-|TRBV28
TGTGCCAGCAGGGGGGGGGCGGGGTCCACCGGGGAGCTGTTTTTT
CASRGGAGSTGELFF
>TRBJ2-3|-|TRBD1|TRBV29-1
TGCACCGTACAACAGGGGGCCGCAGATACGCAGTATTTT
CTVQQGAADTQYF
>TRBJ1-2|-|TRBD1|TRBV30
TGTGCCTGGAGTGTACCTGGGACAGGGGTATGGATCTATGGCTACACCTTC
CAWSVPGTGVWIYGYTF
>TRBJ2-3|-|TRBD1|TRBV28
TGTGCCAGCAGAAAACAGGGGGCAGATACGCAGTATTTT
CASRKQGADTQYF
>TRBJ2-1|-|-|TRBV7-2
TGTGCCAGCAGCTTAGGACAGTTCAATGAGCAGTTCTTC
CASSLGQFNEQFF
>TRBJ2-7|-|TRBD1|TRBV7-8
TGTGCCAGCAGCTCCGACAGGGGGTATTACGAGCAGTACTTC
CASSSDRGYYEQYF
>TRBJ2-7|-|-|TRBV5-1
TGCGCCAGCAACCAGGGCTACGAGCAGTACTTC
CASNQGYEQYF
>TRBJ2-6|-|TRBD1|TRBV27
TGTGCCAGCACCCCAGGGGGCGCCCCTGGGGCCAACGTCCTGACTTTC
CASTPGGAPGANVLTF
>TRBJ2-5|-|-|TRBV7-2
TGTGCCAGCAGCACAGAGAACACCGCCCAGACCCAGTACTTC
CASSTENTAQTQYF